The rows below give T cell receptor beta chains drawn from one sample of a study of graft-versus-host responses after intestinal transplantation. Some clones are missing from TCRdb's copy, which holds only in-frame ones; the method was immunoSEQ multiplex PCR. The profile covers over 35,000 clones, with 91% appearing a single time and 2.3% taken by the ten largest. The specimen comprised PBMCs, sampled 300 to 320 days after intestinal transplant. The receptors come from a human patient who received an intestinal transplant, so some T cells may come from the graft donor. Each CDR3 is given with its conserved first and last residue. D genes are given only for firm matches.

j_call,v_call,cdr3_length,d_call,cdr3_aa
TRBJ1-1,TRBV6-6,13,.,CASSPPQDTEAFF
TRBJ1-1,TRBV10-3,13,.,CAIGSALNTEAFF
TRBJ2-7,TRBV28,16,TRBD1,CASSLSYRGPSYEQYF
TRBJ2-1,TRBV5-4,16,TRBD2,CASSFPGLASTDEQFF
TRBJ2-5,TRBV5-1,14,.,CASSLVPRDRGQYF
TRBJ1-5,TRBV4-1,14,.,CASSQPQGGEPQHF
TRBJ1-1,TRBV9,13,.,CASSVGGLTEAFF
TRBJ2-1,TRBV6-1,16,TRBD1,CASSERWGTGRDEQFF
TRBJ2-7,TRBV9,14,.,CASSPRRFPYEQYF
TRBJ1-1,TRBV6-1,14,TRBD1,CASSPLTGTTEAFF